Following are 18 T cell receptor beta chains from one sample sequenced in a study of early T cells in non-severe SARS-CoV-2 infection. In TCRdb, the 5' RACE reads were re-called with MiXCR into one record per CDR3 protein. The data hold some 70,000 distinct CDR3 sequences, with less than 9.5% observed a single time. The specimen sequenced was whole blood. These receptors originate from an adult who was a healthcare worker with PCR-confirmed SARS-CoV-2 infection or an uninfected control (not recorded which).

This clonotype was counted many times. The chain links TRBV4-2 to TRBJ2-1; 10 nucleotides align to TRBD1. The germline gives CDR1 LGHNA, CDR2 YNFKEQ. The CDR3 has 14 residues. J lost 5 bases, V lost 5 bases, and 3 bases had no gene match. The CDR3 DNA sequence: TGTGCCAGCAGCGACAGGGGGCTAAACAATGAGCAGTTCTTC. It codes for CASSDRGLNNEQFF.

This clonotype was counted at least ten times. The chain recombines TRBV5-4 with TRBJ1-6; 10 bases fit TRBD1. The germline V gene encodes CDR1 SGHNT and CDR2 YYREEE (reference sequence). This CDR3 spans 17 amino acids. V dropped 5 bases and J dropped 7; count of bases not matched to a gene: 12. The chain's CDR3 is CASRHSRDRGRNSPLHF. CDR3 nucleotide sequence: TGTGCCAGCAGGCACAGCCGGGACAGGGGACGGAATTCACCCCTCCACTTT.

This clonotype was detected a few times. The genes are TRBV28 and TRBJ1-2, with D possibly TRBD1 on 6 matching bases. The V gene lost 5 bases and the J gene lost 4 bases, with 8 bases spanning the gap. The germline gives CDR1 MDHEN, CDR2 SYDVKM. This CDR3 contains 12 residues. CDR3 nucleotide sequence: TGTGCCAGCAGTCAGGGGCCCTATGGCTACACCTTC. Translation: CASSQGPYGYTF.

The rearrangement joins TRBV5-5 to TRBJ2-2; TRBD1 is a possible D gene (6 bases). The V end lost 1 base, the J end lost 8 bases, and 9 bases lay between the germline ends. The CDR3 runs to 13 residues. CDR1 and CDR2 (germline): SGHKS, YYEKEE (reference sequence). The CDR3 nucleotides read TGTGCCAGCAGCTTGATGGGGGCTGGGGAGCTGTTTTTT. Its protein is CASSLMGAGELFF.

This chain joins TRBV19 and TRBJ1-5; tentative D call: TRBD1 (6 bases). The CDR3 has 13 amino acids. Trimming left V 6 bases short and J 5 bases short, with 11 bases between. Germline V lookup: CDR1 LNHDA, CDR2 SQIVND (reference sequence). Here the CDR3 DNA reads TGTGCCAGTAGCCCGGACAGATATCAGCCCCAGCATTTT. As protein: CASSPDRYQPQHF.

This clonotype occurred a few times. This chain links TRBV2 with TRBJ2-1; D gene uncertain. The CDR3 totals 13 residues. Germline V gene lookup returns CDR1 SNHLY and CDR2 FYNNEI. V was clipped by 4 bases and J by 5 bases, with 9 bases between them. CDR3 region: CASSVTWDNEQFF. The CDR3 nucleotides read TGTGCCAGCAGTGTCACTTGGGACAATGAGCAGTTCTTC.

This chain uses TRBV2 with TRBJ2-1, with a tentative D call TRBD2 (6 bases). The CDR3 has 13 amino acids. In germline, CDR1 is SNHLY, CDR2 FYNNEI. V gave up 6 bases and J gave up 8 bases, with 14 bases separating them. The CDR3 DNA reads TGTGCCAGCAGCCGGGAGATAGTGGATGAGCAGTTCTTC. As protein: CASSREIVDEQFF.

This clonotype appeared a few times. CDR3 sequence reads: CASSSSGTSNEQFF. Written as DNA, the CDR3 is TGTGCCAGCAGTTCCAGCGGGACTAGCAATGAGCAGTTCTTC. The genes are TRBV6-2 or TRBV6-3 and TRBJ2-1; 8 bases are shared with TRBD2. Trimming cost V 4 bases and J 6 bases; bases outside gene matches: 5. Germline-derived CDR1 and CDR2 are MNHEY and SVGEGT. CDR3 length: 14 amino acids.

This clonotype has just a few counts. J is TRBJ1-2 and V is TRBV12-3 or TRBV12-4; TRBD1 is a possible D gene (5 bases). This CDR3 is 15 amino acids long. V gave up 5 bases and J gave up 2 bases, with 15 bases separating them. This chain's CDR3 is CASSPQGLPNYGYTF. The CDR3 DNA follows: TGTGCCAGCAGTCCCCAGGGACTGCCGAACTATGGCTACACCTTC.

This clonotype occurred a few times. The gene calls are TRBV11-2 and TRBJ2-5; 8 positions match TRBD2. Germline V gives CDR1 SGHAT, CDR2 FQNNGV. After removal of 5 bases from V and 10 bases from J, the junction contained 9 bases not matched to a gene. This CDR3 comprises 13 residues. The CDR3, as DNA: TGTGCCAGCAGCACCGGTAGTAGCGGGGACCAGTACTTC. This encodes CASSTGSSGDQYF. Using reference TRBV11-2 and TRBJ2-5 for the parts outside the CDR3, the full variable domain is EAGVAQSPRYKIIEKRQSVAFWCNPISGHATLYWYQQILGQGPKLLIQFQNNGVVDDSQLPKDRFSAERLKGVDSTLKIQPAKLEDSAVYLCASSTGSSGDQYFGPGTRLLVL.

This clonotype has more than one count but fewer than ten. The chain has TRBV5-1 and TRBJ2-3; D remains ambiguous. There are 14 residues in the CDR3. Germline V gene sequence: CDR1 SGHRS, CDR2 YFSETQ. V lost 4 bases and J 0 bases, leaving 9 bases between the germline ends. CDR3 DNA: TGCGCCAGCAGCCAGGTGGATAGCACAGATACGCAGTATTTT. Translated: CASSQVDSTDTQYF.

There are a few counts of this clonotype. The rearrangement joins TRBV10-3 to TRBJ1-6, with D perhaps TRBD1 (6 bases). Trimming pared 6 bases from V and 6 bases from J, leaving 15 bases between. Germline V gene data show CDR1 as ENHRY and CDR2 as SYGVKD. The length of the CDR3 is 15 residues. CDR3 DNA: TGTGCCATCAGGCCCGGTCTAGGGGGTAATTCACCCCTCCACTTT. It codes for CAIRPGLGGNSPLHF.

This clonotype was detected only a few times. This chain joins TRBV7-3 and TRBJ2-7, with D possibly matching TRBD2 (5 bases). Germline V gene lookup returns CDR1 SGHTA and CDR2 FQGTGA. The CDR3 covers 13 residues. Trimming pared 2 bases from V and 6 bases from J, leaving 11 bases between. The CDR3 coding sequence is TGTGCCAGCAGCTTACGGGATACGGGCGAGCAGTACTTC. It encodes CASSLRDTGEQYF.

The chain recombines TRBV9 with TRBJ2-2; the D call may be TRBD1 or TRBD2 (5 bases each). V lost 3 bases and J lost 0, with 12 bases in between. The CDR3 covers 16 residues. The V gene's germline CDR1 is SGDLS and CDR2 YYNGEE. The CDR3 here is CASSARTGPNTGELFF. The CDR3 DNA reads TGTGCCAGCAGCGCCCGGACGGGACCGAACACCGGGGAGCTGTTTTTT.

This clonotype was seen ten or more times. The CDR3: CASSPRDRGHEQYF. DNA for the CDR3: TGTGCCAGCAGCCCTCGGGACAGGGGTCACGAGCAGTACTTC. The chain links TRBV7-3 to TRBJ2-7; 10 nucleotides agree with TRBD1. With V trimmed by 5 bases and J by 5 bases, 6 bases remained unmatched. CDR1 is SGHTA, CDR2 FQGTGA, per germline. This CDR3 comprises 14 residues.

The sample holds many counts of this clonotype. V and J are TRBV6-5 and TRBJ1-5; tentatively, D is TRBD1 (5 bases). The CDR3 spans 13 residues. Trimming pared 9 bases from V and 7 bases from J, leaving 16 bases between. The germline V gene encodes CDR1 MNHEY and CDR2 SVGAGI. The CDR3 coding sequence is TGTGCCAGTGGGGCAGGGCCTTTCCAGCCCCAGCATTTT. This gives the protein CASGAGPFQPQHF.

There are a few counts of this clonotype. This chain uses TRBV6-5 with TRBJ2-5, with TRBD2 identical over 7 bases. The CDR3 is 16 residues long. J was trimmed by 0 bases and V by 4 bases; bases with no gene match: 8. In germline, CDR1 is MNHEY, CDR2 SVGAGI. CDR3 amino acids: CASSSRLALYQETQYF. The CDR3 DNA follows: TGTGCCAGCAGTTCCCGACTAGCCCTGTACCAAGAGACCCAGTACTTC.

This clonotype was observed many times. The V call is TRBV28, the J call TRBJ2-1; a possible D gene is TRBD2 (6 bases). Trimming pared 4 bases from V and 2 bases from J, leaving 6 bases between. CDR1 and CDR2 from the germline V gene are MDHEN and SYDVKM. The CDR3 loop spans 13 amino acids. CDR3 amino acids: CASSSGAYNEQFF. CDR3 nucleotides: TGTGCCAGCAGTTCGGGGGCCTACAATGAGCAGTTCTTC.